Below, 24 T cell receptor beta chains from the same sample are listed, as sequenced in a study of cytomegalovirus exposure and HLA in healthy donors (dated by TCRdb to about 2017). Library creation used the immunoSEQ multiplex PCR assay. For the multiplex PCR, a mixture combining 60 forward primers for TCR Vbeta segments and 13 reverse primers for TCR Jbeta segments was used. In its TCRdb copy, this immuneACCESS table keeps in-frame sequences only and misses some clones. Where compared with another copy, unresolved V genes explain less than half of these, and the others have no known cause. For this sample the table gives fewer than 250,000 clones, of which about 78% were detected only once. The top ten clones comprise around 3.9% of the sample. Input material: PBMCs. These TCRs come from a male donor in good health and CMV-seronegative.

The chain combines TRBV19 with TRBJ1-5, with 8 nucleotides matching TRBD1. CDR3 size: 16 residues. Germline V gives CDR1 LNHDA, CDR2 SQIVND (reference sequence). The ends lost 3 bases at V and 3 bases at J; junction bases unmatched: 7. As DNA, the CDR3 is TGTGCCAGTAGTATCCAGGGGGCAGGTCCCAATCAGCCCCAGCATTTT. It specifies CASSIQGAGPNQPQHF.

V usage is TRBV5-1 and J usage is TRBJ2-2, with 8 bases fitting TRBD2. CDR1 is SGHRS, CDR2 YFSETQ, per germline. The CDR3 has 13 residues. The ends lost 5 bases at V and 5 bases at J; junction bases unmatched: 2. CDR3 DNA sequence: TGCGCCAGCAGAGCGGGGGATACCGGGGAGCTGTTTTTT. Translated, it gives CASRAGDTGELFF.

The chain couples TRBV7-9 to TRBJ1-1; 9 bases map to TRBD1. The ends lost 2 bases at V and 5 bases at J; junction bases unmatched: 9. The V gene's germline CDR1 is SEHNR and CDR2 FQNEAQ (reference sequence). CDR3 length: 16 amino acids. CDR3 coding DNA: TGTGCCAGCAGCTTAATAAGGGGACAGGGTGGTACTGAAGCTTTCTTT. Protein product: CASSLIRGQGGTEAFF.

For the CDR3, the DNA is TGTGCCAGCAGGGTCGGGACAATGGAGACCCAGTACTTC. Protein sequence: CASRVGTMETQYF. The chain carries TRBV6-1 and TRBJ2-5; perhaps TRBD1 as D (6 bases). The CDR3 is made up of 13 amino acids. The germline V and J ends were trimmed by 6 bases and 5 bases, with 13 bases remaining between them. The germline CDR1 and CDR2 sequences are MNHNS and SASEGT.

This chain uses TRBV10-1 with TRBJ1-1; 7 nucleotides align to TRBD1. Trimming cost V 1 base and J 1 base; bases outside gene matches: 3. CDR3 length equals 15 residues. Looked up from germline, CDR1 is WNHNN and CDR2 is SYGVQD (reference sequence). CDR3 amino acids: CASSELPGGNTEAFF. CDR3 coding DNA: TGCGCCAGCAGTGAGTTACCAGGGGGGAACACTGAAGCTTTCTTT.

This clone was recorded a few times. The rearrangement links TRBV7-8 to TRBJ1-4, with D possibly TRBD1 on 5 matching bases. V was pared by 2 bases and J by 1 base, with 8 bases between. The CDR3 extends over 15 amino acids. Germline CDR1 reads SGHVS; CDR2 reads FQNEAQ. The CDR3 region is CASSLRQRTNEKLFF. CDR3 bases: TGTGCCAGCAGCTTACGACAGAGAACTAATGAAAAACTGTTTTTT. Complete variable domain (other parts from reference TRBV7-8 and TRBJ1-4): GAGVSQSPRYKVAKRGQDVALRCDPISGHVSLFWYQQALGQGPEFLTYFQNEAQLDKSGLPSDRFFAERPEGSVSTLKIQRTQQEDSAVYLCASSLRQRTNEKLFFGSGTQLSVL.

The rearrangement joins TRBV5-1 to TRBJ1-3, with 8 positions matching TRBD1. The CDR3 is 16 residues long. Germline V gene sequence: CDR1 SGHRS, CDR2 YFSETQ. After removal of 0 bases from V and 4 bases from J, the junction contained 6 bases not matched to a gene. The chain's CDR3 is CASSLEQGAPGNTIYF. The CDR3 DNA follows: TGCGCCAGCAGCTTGGAGCAGGGGGCGCCCGGAAACACCATATATTTT.

This clone was detected a few times. This chain uses TRBV7-9 with TRBJ1-1; possible D gene TRBD1, 6 bases. This CDR3 has 13 residues. Trimming removed 4 bases from V and 1 base from J, with 7 bases in between. Germline-derived CDR1 and CDR2 are SEHNR and FQNEAQ (reference sequence). DNA for the CDR3: TGTGCCAGCAGCTGGGGGCAGAACACTGAAGCTTTCTTT. Translated, it gives CASSWGQNTEAFF.

This clone was observed once. The chain is built from TRBV2 and TRBJ2-3, with 14 bases lining up with TRBD2. Germline V gene lookup returns CDR1 SNHLY and CDR2 FYNNEI. The CDR3 has 15 amino acids. J gave up 8 bases and V 6 bases, and 7 bases lay outside the gene matches. CDR3 nucleotide sequence: TGTGCCAGCAGACCGGGACTAGCGGGAGTGGGTACGCAGTATTTT. It is translated as CASRPGLAGVGTQYF.

The chain is built from TRBV19 and TRBJ2-1; TRBD2 agrees at 8 bases. CDR3 size: 13 residues. The germline V gene encodes CDR1 LNHDA and CDR2 SQIVND (reference sequence). With 5 bases clipped from V and 8 bases from J, the junction kept 5 bases outside the gene matches. In nucleotides, the CDR3 is TGTGCCAGTAGTTTACCGGGGGGGCATGAGCAGTTCTTC. Its translation is CASSLPGGHEQFF.

This chain connects TRBV9 to TRBJ2-7; 8 bases agree with TRBD2. The CDR3 contains 13 residues. V trimming: 0 bases; J trimming: 5 bases; junction bases outside the gene matches: 1. The V gene's germline CDR1 is SGDLS and CDR2 YYNGEE. CDR3 sequence (DNA): TGTGCCAGCAGCGTAGCGGGAGGGCACGAGCAGTACTTC. Its translation is CASSVAGGHEQYF. Full variable domain (rest looked up from reference TRBV9 and TRBJ2-7): DSGVTQTPKHLITATGQRVTLRCSPRSGDLSVYWYQQSLDQGLQFLIQYYNGEERAKGNILERFSAQQFPDLHSELNLSSLELGDSALYFCASSVAGGHEQYFGPGTRLTVT.

V usage is TRBV27 and J usage is TRBJ2-7, with D maybe TRBD2 (5 bases). Germline values: CDR1 MNHEY, CDR2 SMNVEV (reference sequence). The CDR3 length is 15 residues. V dropped 2 bases and J dropped 6 bases, with 17 bases sitting between them. CDR3 sequence (DNA): TGTGCCAGCAGTTTAGGCTACCGCCGGGGTGGCGAGCAGTACTTC. Residues: CASSLGYRRGGEQYF.

CDR3 bases: TGTGCCAGCAGTCCACTAGACAGGGGTGACTATGGCTACACCTTC. Translated, it gives CASSPLDRGDYGYTF. This sequence joins TRBV2 and TRBJ1-2; 8 bases map to TRBD1. With V trimmed by 5 bases and J by 3 bases, 8 bases remained unmatched. The CDR3 spans 15 residues. Germline V lookup: CDR1 SNHLY, CDR2 FYNNEI.

The V and J genes are TRBV19 and TRBJ2-1, with a possible D match to TRBD2 (6 bases). From germline, CDR1 is LNHDA and CDR2 SQIVND (reference sequence). There are 14 residues in the CDR3. Trimming removed 5 bases at V and 5 bases at J, with 13 bases between. The chain's CDR3 is CASSLSSAHNEQFF. CDR3 coding DNA: TGTGCCAGTAGTTTATCTAGCGCCCACAATGAGCAGTTCTTC.

In this sample, this clone turned up a few times. The genes are TRBV5-6 and TRBJ2-7; D is uncertain. Germline loops: CDR1 SGHDT, CDR2 YYEEEE. The ends were cut back, 4 bases at V and 5 bases at J, with 13 bases in the middle. The CDR3 is 13 residues long. The CDR3 coding sequence is TGTGCCAGCAGCAGTCTAGAAGGAGACGAGCAGTACTTC. It codes for CASSSLEGDEQYF.

The genes are TRBV5-1 and TRBJ2-3, with TRBD2 as a possible D gene (6 bases). CDR1 and CDR2 (germline): SGHRS, YFSETQ. CDR3 size: 14 residues. V lost 5 bases, J lost 3 bases, and 13 bases lay in between. The CDR3 DNA is TGCGCCAGCAGTTTCGGGACTGAGACAGATACGCAGTATTTT. This translates into CASSFGTETDTQYF.

V and J are TRBV5-4 and TRBJ2-7; D may be TRBD1 (6 bases). Trimming shortened V by 3 bases and J by 4 bases, and 20 bases separated the two germline ends. CDR1 and CDR2 from the germline V gene are SGHNT and YYREEE (reference sequence). This CDR3 spans 16 amino acids. This CDR3 reads CASSSDSGTSRYEQYF. DNA of the CDR3: TGTGCCAGCAGCTCCGACTCGGGGACAAGCAGGTACGAGCAGTACTTC.

This clone was recorded a few times. V is TRBV6-5 and J is TRBJ1-2, with D unresolved. V was trimmed by 6 bases and J by 5 bases, leaving 19 bases between them. Germline CDR1 MNHEY, CDR2 SVGAGI. The CDR3 has 15 residues. The CDR3 spells CASSSILDAGYGYTF. The CDR3 DNA reads as TGTGCCAGCAGCTCCATATTAGATGCGGGATATGGCTACACCTTC.

The V gene is TRBV2, the J gene TRBJ2-3; 14 bases line up with TRBD2. The germline CDR1 and CDR2 sequences are SNHLY and FYNNEI. The V segment lost 8 bases and the J segment 2 bases; nucleotides outside the gene matches: 12. This CDR3 spans 18 amino acids. CDR3 region: CASSDPGLAGVATDTQYF. The CDR3 region has the DNA TGTGCCAGCTCGGATCCGGGACTAGCGGGAGTGGCCACAGATACGCAGTATTTT.

V gene TRBV7-2 combines with J gene TRBJ2-7; 8 positions agree with TRBD1. V was clipped by 2 bases and J by 5 bases; unmatched bases: 14. CDR3 length equals 17 residues. Per germline, CDR1 SGHTA and CDR2 FQGNSA. CDR3 nucleotide sequence: TGTGCCAGCAGCTTATTTAGGGGCAGGGGGCGTCTGAACGAGCAGTACTTC. The encoded protein is CASSLFRGRGRLNEQYF.

The gene calls are TRBV6-1 and TRBJ1-4; 7 bases agree with TRBD1. There are 14 residues in the CDR3. Looked up from germline, CDR1 is MNHNS and CDR2 is SASEGT. The J segment lost 2 bases and the V segment lost 5 bases, leaving 2 bases of the junction unmatched. In nucleotides, the CDR3 is TGTGCCAGCAGTAAGGGGGCGACTAATGAAAAACTGTTTTTT. Its translation is CASSKGATNEKLFF.

The gene calls are TRBV18 and TRBJ2-7; 10 bases agree with TRBD1. The CDR3 has 15 residues. In germline, CDR1 is KGHSH, CDR2 LQKENI. J gave up 7 bases and V 6 bases, and 12 bases lay outside the gene matches. The CDR3 nucleotides are TGTGCCAGCTCGCAACGAGGGACAGGGGCCCGGGAGCAGTACTTC. Residues: CASSQRGTGAREQYF.

CDR3 sequence (DNA): TGTGCCAGCCTCTCGGGACTTGGGGTGTCCGGGGAGCTGTTTTTT. This gives the protein CASLSGLGVSGELFF. The gene calls are TRBV5-6 and TRBJ2-2; D might be TRBD2 (6 bases). The germline V gene encodes CDR1 SGHDT and CDR2 YYEEEE. The V and J ends lost 7 bases and 6 bases respectively, with 19 bases between them. This CDR3 comprises 15 residues. Full variable domain (missing parts from reference TRBV5-6 and TRBJ2-2): DAGVTQSPTHLIKTRGQQVTLRCSPKSGHDTVSWYQQALGQGPQFIFQYYEEEERQRGNFPDRFSGHQFPNYSSELNVNALLLGDSALYLCASLSGLGVSGELFFGEGSRLTVL.

The rearrangement uses TRBV19 and TRBJ2-7; unclear D gene. V lost 1 base and J 4 bases, leaving 8 bases between the germline ends. The germline gives CDR1 LNHDA, CDR2 SQIVND (reference sequence). The CDR3 runs to 13 residues. DNA for the CDR3: TGTGCCAGTAGTATAGTCCCAGGATACGAGCAGTACTTC. Translated: CASSIVPGYEQYF.